Shown below are 30 T cell receptor beta chains from a single sample sequenced in a study of blood T cell repertoires in COVID-19. Repertoires were generated with immunoSEQ multiplex PCR, while TCRdb's copy carries only in-frame clones and drops some. The sample lists around 100,000 clones, 85% occurring once. The sequenced sample consisted of peripheral blood. The receptor source for this set is a man aged 35 to 55 with acute or convalescent COVID-19.

The chain employs TRBV4-2 and TRBJ1-1; D remains ambiguous. Germline V lookup: CDR1 LGHNA, CDR2 YNFKEQ. V shed 1 base and J shed 4 bases, with 7 bases lying between them. The CDR3 covers 13 residues. In DNA, the CDR3 is TGTGCCAGCAGCCAAGGCGTAAGCACTGAAGCTTTCTTT. Translating it yields CASSQGVSTEAFF.

The genes are TRBV7-3 and TRBJ2-1, with 9 bases fitting TRBD2. CDR3 size: 14 residues. Germline CDR1 reads SGHTA; CDR2 reads FQGTGA. Trimming removed 3 bases from V and 10 bases from J; junction bases left unmatched: 7. The CDR3 sequence: CASSFTGTSYEQFF. For the CDR3, the DNA is TGTGCCAGCAGCTTTACCGGGACTAGCTACGAGCAGTTCTTC.

This chain joins TRBV9 and TRBJ2-7; D gene unclear. Germline V lookup: CDR1 SGDLS, CDR2 YYNGEE. The CDR3 has 12 amino acids. Trimming pared 4 bases from V and 6 bases from J, leaving 11 bases between. Here the CDR3 DNA reads TGTGCCAGCAGCACCCCAGCAGGCGAGCAGTACTTC. Protein product: CASSTPAGEQYF.

CDR3 amino acids: CASSEGGQGFRHEQYF. CDR3 in DNA: TGTGCCAGCAGTGAAGGAGGACAGGGGTTCAGGCACGAGCAGTACTTC. The chain uses TRBV2 and TRBJ2-7; 9 nucleotides match TRBD1. Trimming removed 1 base from V and 5 bases from J; junction bases left unmatched: 9. The CDR3 is 16 residues long. Germline CDR1 is SNHLY and CDR2 is FYNNEI.

Worth noting for this clone: A read error may produce the germline difference seen at one junction end. This sequence joins TRBV7-2 and TRBJ2-7, with D possibly being TRBD1 (5 bases). The length of the CDR3 is 13 residues. Germline CDR1 reads SGHTA; CDR2 reads FQGNSA. The CDR3 sequence is CASTLPQEYEQYF. The CDR3 coding sequence is TGTGCCAGCACCTTACCACAGGAGTACGAGCAGTACTTC.

The CDR3, as DNA: TGTGCCAGCAGTGAATTTCCGGGAAGGACCCACGAGCAGTACTTC. Its protein is CASSEFPGRTHEQYF. V and J are TRBV2 and TRBJ2-7; possible D gene TRBD2, 5 bases. The CDR3 is made up of 15 amino acids. Trimming cost V 2 bases and J 5 bases, with 16 bases left between them. CDR1 SNHLY and CDR2 FYNNEI come from the germline V gene.

J is TRBJ2-3 and V is TRBV19, with D unclear. CDR3 length: 12 amino acids. Trimming cost V 5 bases and J 3 bases, with 6 bases left between them. Germline V gene sequence: CDR1 LNHDA, CDR2 SQIVND (reference sequence). CDR3 DNA sequence: TGTGCCAGTAGTTCGGTGACAGATACGCAGTATTTT. Translating it yields CASSSVTDTQYF.

The V and J genes are TRBV10-3 and TRBJ1-1, with D uncertain. V was cut by 11 bases and J by 2 bases, with 12 bases left in between. The CDR3 extends over 12 amino acids. Germline CDR1 and CDR2: ENHRY and SYGVKD. CDR3 region: CASGDGNTEAFF. CDR3 nucleotide sequence: TGTGCCTCTGGAGACGGTAACACTGAAGCTTTCTTT.

The chain is built from TRBV13 and TRBJ2-1; the match to TRBD2 covers 10 bases. Germline trimming cut 8 bases from V and 4 bases from J; bases unmatched to any gene: 5. There are 14 residues in the CDR3. CDR1 and CDR2 (germline): PRHDT, FYEKMQ (reference sequence). The CDR3 DNA reads TGTGCCAGCGGGAGCGGGGGGGCATACAATGAGCAGTTCTTC. Amino acids: CASGSGGAYNEQFF.

The V gene is TRBV2, the J gene TRBJ1-2, with 8 bases fitting TRBD1. The germline gives CDR1 SNHLY, CDR2 FYNNEI. Germline trimming cut 10 bases from V and 0 bases from J; bases unmatched to any gene: 10. This CDR3 spans 15 amino acids. DNA for the CDR3: TGTGCCATCACGTTGATGGACAGGGCTAACTATGGCTACACCTTC. It translates to CAITLMDRANYGYTF.

V is TRBV30 and J is TRBJ1-1; a weak D match, TRBD1 (5 bases). V shed 5 bases and J shed 0 bases, with 10 bases lying between them. CDR1 is GTSNPN and CDR2 is SVGIG in the germline V gene (reference sequence). The CDR3 spans 13 residues. The CDR3 sequence is CAWEQGMNTEAFF. CDR3 in DNA: TGTGCCTGGGAGCAGGGTATGAACACTGAAGCTTTCTTT.

The V gene is TRBV5-1, the J gene TRBJ1-4; possible D gene TRBD1, 6 bases. V lost 2 bases to trimming and J lost 4 bases, with 9 bases between them. Germline V gene lookup returns CDR1 SGHRS and CDR2 YFSETQ. CDR3 length: 14 residues. CDR3 nucleotides: TGCGCCAGCAGCTTAGGACAGAATAATGAAAAACTGTTTTTT. Protein sequence: CASSLGQNNEKLFF.

V and J are TRBV2 and TRBJ1-3; 9 positions agree with TRBD1. The V and J ends lost 8 bases and 1 base, in that order; junction bases with no gene match: 3. Germline loops: CDR1 SNHLY, CDR2 FYNNEI. This CDR3 has 14 amino acids. The CDR3 coding sequence is TGTGCCAGCGGGGACAGGGCGTCTGGAAACACCATATATTTT. Translating it yields CASGDRASGNTIYF. The whole variable domain, remainder taken from reference TRBV2 and TRBJ1-3, is EPEVTQTPSHQVTQMGQEVILRCVPISNHLYFYWYRQILGQKVEFLVSFYNNEISEKSEIFDDQFSVERPDGSNFTLKIRSTKLEDSAMYFCASGDRASGNTIYFGEGSWLTVV.

This sequence joins TRBV29-1 and TRBJ2-6, with TRBD1 matching 8 bases. The CDR3 contains 18 residues. Germline CDR1 is SQVTM and CDR2 is ANQGSEA. V trimming: 1 base; J trimming: 2 bases; junction bases outside the gene matches: 10. Here the CDR3 DNA reads TGCAGCGTTGAAGTGACGGGACAGGATTATACTGGGGCCAACGTCCTGACTTTC. This sequence encodes CSVEVTGQDYTGANVLTF.

The DNA for the CDR3 is TGCGCCAGCAGCTTGGAGGCGGGGACAGCCTACGAGCAGTACTTC. Amino acids: CASSLEAGTAYEQYF. The chain has TRBV5-1 and TRBJ2-7; TRBD1 might be the D (7 bases). This CDR3 is 15 amino acids long. The V gene lost 0 bases and the J gene lost 2 bases, with 12 bases spanning the gap. Per the germline V gene, CDR1 is SGHRS and CDR2 is YFSETQ.

V is TRBV11-2 and J is TRBJ2-5, with 9 bases that match TRBD2. Germline CDR1 reads SGHAT; CDR2 reads FQNNGV. The CDR3 loop spans 15 amino acids. V dropped 4 bases and J dropped 2; count of bases not matched to a gene: 5. This CDR3 reads CASSSGGGGQETQYF. Written as DNA, the CDR3 is TGTGCCAGCAGCTCCGGCGGGGGGGGTCAAGAGACCCAGTACTTC.

V and J are TRBV7-9 and TRBJ1-3; D call uncertain. CDR3 length: 15 amino acids. Germline loops: CDR1 SEHNR, CDR2 FQNEAQ (reference sequence). The V end was cut by 2 bases, the J end by 0 bases, with 8 bases between. The CDR3 DNA follows: TGTGCCAGCAGCTTACGCAGTTACTCTGGAAACACCATATATTTT. Protein product: CASSLRSYSGNTIYF.

The chain uses TRBV30 and TRBJ1-1; TRBD1 might be the D (5 bases). The ends were cut back, 1 base at V and 0 bases at J, with 6 bases in the middle. Germline CDR1 GTSNPN, CDR2 SVGIG (reference sequence). The CDR3 sequence is 13 residues long. CDR3 DNA: TGTGCCTGGAGTGCAGGGCTGAACACTGAAGCTTTCTTT. Amino acid sequence: CAWSAGLNTEAFF. The entire variable domain, with the rest obtained from reference TRBV30 and TRBJ1-1, is as follows: SQTIHQWPATLVQPVGSPLSLECTVEGTSNPNLYWYRQAAGRGLQLLFYSVGIGQISSEVPQNLSASRPQDRQFILSSKKLLLSDSGFYLCAWSAGLNTEAFFGQGTRLTVV.

The chain links TRBV15 to TRBJ1-2, with D tentatively TRBD1 (6 bases). The CDR3 sequence is 16 residues long. V dropped 6 bases and J dropped 4 bases, with 21 bases sitting between them. The germline V gene encodes CDR1 LNHNV and CDR2 YYDKDF (reference sequence). The CDR3 region is CATRDTTGAPSYGYTF. The CDR3 DNA reads as TGTGCCACCAGAGATACGACAGGCGCACCTTCCTATGGCTACACCTTC.

J is TRBJ1-4 and V is TRBV2, with TRBD1 as a possible D gene (6 bases). V lost 4 bases to trimming and J lost 5 bases, with 11 bases between them. CDR1 is SNHLY, CDR2 FYNNEI, per germline. CDR3 length equals 14 residues. CDR3 sequence (DNA): TGTGCCAGCAGTGTGGACAGACGGAATGAAAAACTGTTTTTT. Protein: CASSVDRRNEKLFF.

V and J are TRBV4-1 and TRBJ2-7; weak D call: TRBD2 (6 bases). Trimming left V 2 bases short and J 3 bases short, with 8 bases between. Germline V gene sequence: CDR1 MGHRA, CDR2 YSYEKL. CDR3 length: 13 amino acids. DNA for the CDR3: TGCGCCAGCAGCCAATCGGAGGGCTACGAGCAGTACTTC. Translating gives CASSQSEGYEQYF.

The chain has TRBV20-1 and TRBJ1-2; TRBD1 agrees at 10 bases. There are 14 residues in the CDR3. Trimming took 3 bases from V and 8 from J; bases not matched to a gene: 9. Per the germline V gene, CDR1 is DFQATT and CDR2 is SNEGSKA (reference sequence). CDR3 sequence (DNA): TGCAGTGCTAGTCCCTTGGGACAGGGGAACGGCTACACCTTC. Translating it yields CSASPLGQGNGYTF.

V gene TRBV4-1 combines with J gene TRBJ1-2; no clear D gene. Germline V CDR1 and CDR2: MGHRA, YSYEKL. V shed 0 bases and J shed 0 bases, with 11 bases lying between them. The CDR3 runs 16 residues. The CDR3 region has the DNA TGCGCCAGCAGCCAAGAATTTGGTATAGCTAACTATGGCTACACCTTC. Translation gives CASSQEFGIANYGYTF.

In its sample, this clone was seen once. The chain recombines TRBV4-3 with TRBJ2-7; 8 bases agree with TRBD2. CDR1 and CDR2 (germline): LGHNA, YSLEER. Unmatched junction bases numbered 3, after V lost 0 bases and J lost 2 bases. The CDR3 runs to 15 residues. CDR3 in DNA: TGCGCCAGCAGCCAAGACCCAGCGGGGGCCTACGAGCAGTACTTC. Translated: CASSQDPAGAYEQYF.

This chain connects TRBV9 to TRBJ2-1; D gene unclear. V was shortened by 1 base and J by 4 bases, with 6 bases between the two germline ends. The V gene's germline CDR1 is SGDLS and CDR2 YYNGEE. This CDR3 contains 13 residues. CDR3 in amino acids: CASSVSTYNEQFF. CDR3 in DNA: TGTGCCAGCAGCGTATCGACTTACAATGAGCAGTTCTTC.

This sequence joins TRBV24-1 and TRBJ2-1; 8 bases fit TRBD1. With 3 bases clipped from V and 6 bases from J, the junction kept 3 bases outside the gene matches. The length of the CDR3 is 14 residues. CDR1 is KGHDR and CDR2 is SFDVKD in the germline V gene. CDR3 sequence (DNA): TGTGCCACCAGTGATCCGACAGGGGTCAATGAGCAGTTCTTC. Translation gives CATSDPTGVNEQFF.

This chain links TRBV6-5 with TRBJ2-5; 10 nucleotides align to TRBD1. The DNA matches TRBJ2-7 better at its end, which makes the J call doubtful. In germline, CDR1 is MNHEY, CDR2 SVGAGI. The CDR3 has 15 amino acids. The CDR3 DNA is TGTGCCAGCAGTTACCCCAGGACAGGGGGCTACGAGCAGTACTTC. This encodes CASSYPRTGGYEQYF.

The chain combines TRBV7-3 with TRBJ2-3; weak D call: TRBD2 (6 bases). CDR3 length: 15 amino acids. V lost 5 bases to trimming and J lost 3 bases, with 15 bases between them. The germline gives CDR1 SGHTA, CDR2 FQGTGA. The CDR3: CASSLSFGGTDTQYF. CDR3 nucleotides: TGTGCCAGCAGCCTCAGCTTCGGGGGAACAGATACGCAGTATTTT.

This chain links TRBV5-4 with TRBJ1-1; 7 positions match TRBD1. The CDR3 totals 14 residues. In germline, CDR1 is SGHNT, CDR2 YYREEE (reference sequence). J gave up 7 bases and V 4 bases, and 10 bases lay outside the gene matches. This chain's CDR3 is CASSVGTAISEAFF. CDR3 nucleotides: TGTGCCAGCAGCGTAGGGACAGCTATAAGTGAAGCTTTCTTT.

For the CDR3, the DNA is TGTGCCTGGAGTCCCGGACGGACTAGCGGGGGGGGCAAGCAGTTCTTC. This encodes CAWSPGRTSGGGKQFF. The rearrangement uses TRBV30 and TRBJ2-1; 15 bases match TRBD2. Germline assignment: CDR1 GTSNPN and CDR2 SVGIG (reference sequence). CDR3 length: 16 residues. V dropped 2 bases and J dropped 11; count of bases not matched to a gene: 10. The whole variable domain, filled in from reference TRBV30 and TRBJ2-1, reads SQTIHQWPATLVQPVGSPLSLECTVEGTSNPNLYWYRQAAGRGLQLLFYSVGIGQISSEVPQNLSASRPQDRQFILSSKKLLLSDSGFYLCAWSPGRTSGGGKQFFGPGTRLTVL.